Listed below are T cell receptor beta chains from one sample, sequenced in a study of cytomegalovirus exposure and HLA in healthy donors. Only in-frame clones appear in the TCRdb table, and some are missing; sequencing was by immunoSEQ multiplex PCR. Of about 150,000 clones in the sample, about 85% are singletons; the top ten hold more than 2%. Source material: PBMCs. The receptors stem from a boy between 2 and 10 years old in good health and CMV-seronegative. The CDR3 runs from the conserved cysteine through the conserved F or W.

j_call v_call cdr3_aa
TRBJ2-1 TRBV12-5 CASGSRIAGGSLFF
TRBJ1-2 TRBV5-1 CASSLTGYNYGYTF
TRBJ2-5 TRBV11-1 CASSLKTPEPGETQYF
TRBJ2-3 TRBV9 CASSSTASTDTQYF
TRBJ2-3 TRBV7-3 CASSSDVAGGPHTQYF
TRBJ2-1 TRBV9 CASGRGTSGEQFF
TRBJ2-7 TRBV11-1 CASSFGQGDYEQYF
TRBJ1-6 TRBV14 CASSLATLYNSPLHF
TRBJ1-1 TRBV30 CAWSSGFGTEAFF
TRBJ1-2 TRBV29-1 CSVAPLTSYGYTF
TRBJ1-1 TRBV7-2 CASSLRGSTEAFF
TRBJ2-1 TRBV6-5 CASRLGFYNEQFF
TRBJ1-6 TRBV7-9 CASSLRQGGSPLHF
TRBJ2-1 TRBV18 CASSPRDWDQSRDHNEQFF
TRBJ1-1 TRBV2 CASSARARSNTEAFF
TRBJ2-2 TRBV11-2 CASSPTSGRSVGELFF
TRBJ2-7 TRBV2 CASIQTGAYEQYF
TRBJ2-6 TRBV5-1 CASSLNRIAGANVLTF
TRBJ1-2 TRBV5-6 CASRHQGARGYTF
TRBJ2-6 TRBV28 CASSFGHGFSGANVLTF
TRBJ2-7 TRBV30 CAWRGGEFYEQYF
TRBJ2-4 TRBV19 CASSGPGLAWYIQYF
TRBJ2-7 TRBV5-5 CASSLYGTGHYEQYF
TRBJ2-6 TRBV7-3 CASSSSGANVLTF
TRBJ1-2 TRBV2 CASSEARSGRGHGYTF
TRBJ2-2 TRBV5-1 CASSWRQGTGELFF
TRBJ1-2 TRBV18 CASSPPGGAPGYTF
TRBJ2-1 TRBV5-1 CASSLIGTSGTSEQFF